This T cell receptor beta chain was documented in a study of T-cell memory formation after mild COVID-19. The CDR3 spans 14 residues. Trimming took 2 bases from V and 3 from J, leaving 11 bases between them. Germline-derived CDR1 and CDR2 are SGHRS and YFSETQ. TCRdb called the 5' RACE reads again in MiXCR, with one record for every CDR3 protein. Of about 130,000 distinct CDR3 sequences in the sample, approximately 15% were seen once. This clonotype was counted only a few times. The sequence derives from a man aged 18 to 30 who had mild COVID-19 (a few samples of this study predate the infection). Cell type and time point are not known. The chain is built from TRBV5-1 and TRBJ1-1; possibly TRBD1 for D (5 bases). The sequenced sample was PBMCs or a T cell subset sorted from them (not recorded which). The CDR3 region is CASSFTGGDTEAFF. The CDR3 DNA follows: TGCGCCAGCAGCTTCACAGGAGGGGACACTGAAGCTTTCTTT.